Below, one T cell receptor beta chain is given with its context. The data were taken from a study of blood T cell repertoires in COVID-19. Study-level information: The United States, Italy and Spain were the sources of the acute and convalescent COVID-19 samples. T cells, B-cell-depleted T cells, or PBMCs supplied cDNA or gDNA.

Looked up from germline, CDR1 is MNHNS and CDR2 is SASEGT. Trimming shortened V by 1 base and J by 7 bases, and 10 bases separated the two germline ends. The CDR3 is 13 residues long. As processed by the authors: The assay estimated nucleated cells by amplifying reference gene primers. Sequencing used immunoSEQ multiplex PCR; TCRdb keeps in-frame clones, though not all of them. The DNA gave D and trimming, while V, J and clone size come from that table. This table has tens of thousands of clones, about nine tenths appearing once. The clonotype was recovered from a human donor in a cohort sampled during active COVID-19. The source material was peripheral blood. J is TRBJ1-1 and V is TRBV6-1, with TRBD1 as a possible D gene (6 bases). The CDR3 nucleotides are TGTGCCAGCAGTGAAGGGGGGGGCGGTGAAGCTTTCTTT. Its protein product is CASSEGGGGEAFF.